This note documents a single T cell receptor beta chain sequence. The antigen is unknown. Arm-PCR with iRepertoire HTBI primers amplified the CDR3 regions for these TCR beta libraries. From the multiplex PCR reads, TCRdb called clonotypes with MiXCR, one entry per CDR3 protein. The table has approximately 350,000 distinct CDR3 sequences, about 23% seen once; the top ten hold approximately 28%. This sample was taken from a study of regulatory T cells in long-lasting Graves disease. Study-wide context: The term persistent Graves' disease signified upward of 5 years on antithyroid drugs with positive TSH receptor antibodies. Study-level points and caveats: Persistent disease showed a preference for TRBV28, TRBJ1-2 and TRBJ2-5.

The time point was: persistent/refractory GD, antithyroid drugs over 5 years with positive TRAb. Isolated PBMC RNA provided the starting material for the TCR library. This CDR3 has 16 residues. CDR1 and CDR2 from the germline V gene are MNHNS and SASEGT. The J segment lost 6 bases and the V segment lost 5 bases, leaving 11 bases of the junction unmatched. Sequences were derived from peripheral blood mononuclear cells (PBMCs), sampled when the disease was refractory, from a patient treated with antithyroid drugs. The clonotype was recovered from a woman aged 35 to 49 with Graves disease. The chain recombines TRBV6-1 with TRBJ1-5; the match to TRBD1 covers 9 bases. CDR3 in amino acids: CASSQATGTGFQPQHF. The CDR3 DNA is TGTGCCAGCAGTCAGGCTACCGGGACAGGGTTTCAGCCCCAGCATTTT.